These T cell receptor beta chains were read from a single sample in a study of shared clonotypes between healthy human individuals. Here immunoSEQ multiplex PCR was the method, and the copy in TCRdb shows in-frame clones only, minus some. This repertoire shows about 550,000 clones, roughly 95% found once; its top ten account for 0.09% to 0.13%. The specimen was naive CD8+ T cells sorted from blood. These receptors originate from a woman younger than 45 in good health. CDR3s include the opening cysteine and the closing phenylalanine or tryptophan. Fields, in order: V gene, J gene, CDR3 protein.

TRBV5-6	TRBJ2-1	CASSGGLAGNEQFF
TRBV28	TRBJ1-2	CASSLDQYMRGYTF
TRBV28	TRBJ2-5	CASSTDRDWVQETQYF
TRBV28	TRBJ2-1	CASSHHTGKSYNEQFF
TRBV28	TRBJ2-7	CASSLSFRDYPSEQYF
TRBV11-2	TRBJ2-1	CASSARRSGRSSYNEQFF
TRBV7-8	TRBJ1-5	CASSEARPLTDNQPQHF
TRBV7-8	TRBJ1-5	CASSLAGSQPQHF
TRBV28	TRBJ2-7	CASSLPGTGYEQYF
TRBV28	TRBJ2-1	CATPYNEQFF
TRBV10-3	TRBJ2-5	CAIRQQGAPQETQYF
TRBV9	TRBJ2-5	CASSSRYSQETQYF
TRBV9	TRBJ2-3	CASSSPQREVTDTQYF
TRBV28	TRBJ2-7	CASSPGQGDTYEQYF
TRBV7-9	TRBJ1-1	CASSLLLGQNTEAFF
TRBV7-9	-	CASSPEREPYEQYF
TRBV6-5	TRBJ2-1	CASSYSGPRDEQFF
TRBV21-1	TRBJ1-2	CASSKRPHDSLANYGYTF
TRBV28	TRBJ1-5	CASSYHGYHQPQHF
TRBV4-1	TRBJ1-1	CASSQEGRRGWTEAFF
TRBV11-2	TRBJ2-7	CASSQGTAYEQYF
TRBV5-5	TRBJ2-7	CASSLGQGISYEQYF